This TCR beta chain originates from a study of Graves' ophthalmopathy and Graves' hyperthyroidism. Study-wide findings and caveats: Between ophthalmopathy and stable hyperthyroidism, a 13-signature model drew a separation with around 86% sensitivity and about 80% specificity.

This clonotype was found many times. Antigen: not known. Amplified TCR beta CDR3 regions were obtained using RNA transcripts as template. The first round was an RT-PCR with HTBI primers, and the second round was a multiplex PCR. MiXCR, run by TCRdb on the multiplex PCR reads, gives a single entry per CDR3 protein. Found here are around 400,000 distinct CDR3 sequences, roughly 18% of them singletons; the top ten hold around 1.5%. The V and J ends lost 5 bases and 5 bases respectively, with 9 bases between them. CDR3 length equals 12 residues. The germline V gene has CDR1 SGHVS and CDR2 FNYEAQ. V usage is TRBV7-6 and J usage is TRBJ2-5, with no clear D. What was sequenced was peripheral blood. This receptor was taken from a woman in her late teens or twenties with Graves' ophthalmopathy. CDR3 protein: CASSPNRETQYF. Here the CDR3 DNA reads TGTGCCAGCAGCCCCAATCGGGAGACCCAGTACTTC.